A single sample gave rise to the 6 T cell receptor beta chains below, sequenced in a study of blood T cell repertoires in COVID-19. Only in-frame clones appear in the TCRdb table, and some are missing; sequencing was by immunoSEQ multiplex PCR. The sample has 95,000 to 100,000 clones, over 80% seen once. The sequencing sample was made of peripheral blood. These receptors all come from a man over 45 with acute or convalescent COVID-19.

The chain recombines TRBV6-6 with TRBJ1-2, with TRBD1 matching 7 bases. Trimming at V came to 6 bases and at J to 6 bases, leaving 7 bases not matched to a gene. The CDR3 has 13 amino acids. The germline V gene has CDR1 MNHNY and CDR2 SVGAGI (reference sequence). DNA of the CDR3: TGTGCCAGCAGCAGACAGGGCTGGGATGGCTACACCTTC. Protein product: CASSRQGWDGYTF.

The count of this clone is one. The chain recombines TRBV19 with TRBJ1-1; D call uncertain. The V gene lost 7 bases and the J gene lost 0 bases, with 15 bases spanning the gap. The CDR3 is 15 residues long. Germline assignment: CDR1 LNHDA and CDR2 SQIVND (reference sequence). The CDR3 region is CASMRRADMNTEAFF. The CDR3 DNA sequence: TGTGCCAGTATGCGTCGAGCAGACATGAACACTGAAGCTTTCTTT.

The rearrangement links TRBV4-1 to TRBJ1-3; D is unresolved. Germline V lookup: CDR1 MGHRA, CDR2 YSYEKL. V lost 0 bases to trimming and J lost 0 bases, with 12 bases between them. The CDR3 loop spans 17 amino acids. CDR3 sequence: CASSQDPGFYSGNTIYF. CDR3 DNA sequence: TGCGCCAGCAGCCAAGATCCAGGATTCTACTCTGGAAACACCATATATTTT.

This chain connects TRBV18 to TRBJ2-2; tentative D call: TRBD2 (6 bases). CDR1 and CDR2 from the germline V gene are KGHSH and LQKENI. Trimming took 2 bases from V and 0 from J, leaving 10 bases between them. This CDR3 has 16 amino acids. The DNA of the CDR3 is TGTGCCAGCTCACCAACGGGGACTTCGAACACCGGGGAGCTGTTTTTT. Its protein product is CASSPTGTSNTGELFF.

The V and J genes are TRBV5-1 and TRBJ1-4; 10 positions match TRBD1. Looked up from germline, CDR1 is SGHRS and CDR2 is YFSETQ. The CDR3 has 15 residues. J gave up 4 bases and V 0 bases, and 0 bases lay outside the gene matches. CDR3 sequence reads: CASSLGDRGNEKLFF. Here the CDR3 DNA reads TGCGCCAGCAGCTTGGGGGACAGGGGTAATGAAAAACTGTTTTTT. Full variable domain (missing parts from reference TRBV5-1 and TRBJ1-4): KAGVTQTPRYLIKTRGQQVTLSCSPISGHRSVSWYQQTPGQGLQFLFEYFSETQRNKGNFPGRFSGRQFSNSRSEMNVSTLELGDSALYLCASSLGDRGNEKLFFGSGTQLSVL.

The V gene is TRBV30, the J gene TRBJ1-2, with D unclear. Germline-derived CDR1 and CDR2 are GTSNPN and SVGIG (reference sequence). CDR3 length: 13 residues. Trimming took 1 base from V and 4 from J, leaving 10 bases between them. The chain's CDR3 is CAWSATTGYGYTF. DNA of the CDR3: TGTGCCTGGAGTGCCACGACGGGCTATGGCTACACCTTC.